These 5 T cell receptor beta chains were sequenced from one sample in a study of blood T cells in healthy people across ages. Next came a second PCR, run for about 7 to 12 cycles, which used a sample-barcoded 5' primer along with a J-beta primer mix. TCRdb reprocessed the 5' RACE reads with MiXCR, giving one entry per CDR3 protein. The top ten hold 6.5% to 8.5% of the sample, which has 1,500,000 or so distinct CDR3 sequences, 55% to 75% seen once. Sequences were obtained from blood. The receptors here all came from a young man in good health.

There are a few counts of this clonotype. The chain links TRBV4-3 to TRBJ2-7; a weak D match, TRBD1 (5 bases). Per germline, CDR1 LGHNA and CDR2 YSLEER. Trimming removed 0 bases from V and 3 bases from J, with 18 bases in between. The CDR3 sequence is 17 residues long. CDR3 in amino acids: CASSQDLSGDSYYEQYF. In DNA form, the CDR3 reads TGCGCCAGCAGCCAAGATCTTTCGGGTGACAGCTACTACGAGCAGTACTTC.

This chain joins TRBV20-1 and TRBJ2-7; 7 nucleotides align to TRBD2. V dropped 0 bases and J dropped 3; count of bases not matched to a gene: 11. The CDR3 length is 16 residues. Per the germline V gene, CDR1 is DFQATT and CDR2 is SNEGSKA (reference sequence). CDR3 loop: CSARETAAGDFYEQYF. CDR3 DNA sequence: TGCAGTGCTAGAGAAACGGCGGCGGGAGACTTCTACGAGCAGTACTTC.

Worth noting for this clonotype: Compared with germline, one end of the junction differs, possibly owing to a read error. The chain has TRBV19 and TRBJ2-7; no clear D. Germline CDR1 reads LNHDA; CDR2 reads SQIVND (reference sequence). This CDR3 comprises 12 residues. CDR3 DNA sequence: TGTGCCGGTAGTATCTCCCCCTACGAGCAGTACTTC. Its translation is CAGSISPYEQYF.

This clonotype has a handful of counts. The rearrangement joins TRBV28 to TRBJ1-4; TRBD1 agrees at 8 bases. The CDR3 loop spans 16 amino acids. V was clipped by 5 bases and J by 7 bases; unmatched bases: 12. Germline CDR1 is MDHEN and CDR2 is SYDVKM. CDR3 DNA: TGTGCCAGCAGTCGGGACAGGAGGCCCCGGGGTGAAAAACTGTTTTTT. Translation gives CASSRDRRPRGEKLFF.

The chain combines TRBV7-2 with TRBJ2-3; 9 nucleotides agree with TRBD2. Germline CDR1 is SGHTA and CDR2 is FQGNSA. Losses at the gene ends were 8 bases for V and 2 bases for J; bases not matched to a gene: 5. This CDR3 has 14 amino acids. The CDR3 coding sequence is TGTGCCAGCGGGCGGGGGGGCCCCACAGATACGCAGTATTTT. This sequence encodes CASGRGGPTDTQYF.